What follows are 17 T cell receptor beta chains derived from one specimen sequenced in a study of blood T cell repertoires in COVID-19. TCRdb's copy holds only in-frame clones and misses some; the assay was immunoSEQ multiplex PCR. The table lists under 200,000 clones, roughly 93% of them singletons, with more than 2% in the top ten. The sequenced material came from peripheral blood. The receptors shown here come from a man younger than 30 with acute or convalescent COVID-19.

V gene TRBV7-6 combines with J gene TRBJ2-5; D perhaps matches TRBD2 (6 bases). CDR3 size: 18 residues. Germline assignment: CDR1 SGHVS and CDR2 FNYEAQ. The V and J ends lost 3 bases and 1 base respectively, with 21 bases between them. CDR3 coding DNA: TGTGCCAGCAGCTTGGTCCAGGTGGAGGGAGAGATCCAAGAGACCCAGTACTTC. Protein: CASSLVQVEGEIQETQYF.

This clone came up a few times. This sequence joins TRBV5-1 and TRBJ1-2, with TRBD1 matching over 7 bases. After removal of 3 bases from V and 4 bases from J, the junction contained 6 bases not matched to a gene. CDR1 and CDR2 from the germline V gene are SGHRS and YFSETQ. This CDR3 has 14 amino acids. In DNA, the CDR3 is TGCGCCAGCAGCTCCCCTGACAGGGTCTATGGCTACACCTTC. This gives the protein CASSSPDRVYGYTF.

The rearrangement joins TRBV4-2 to TRBJ1-1; TRBD1 aligns across 10 bases. From germline, CDR1 is LGHNA and CDR2 YNFKEQ. CDR3 length: 16 amino acids. The ends lost 0 bases at V and 5 bases at J; junction bases unmatched: 6. CDR3: CASSQDDGQGGTEAFF. DNA for the CDR3: TGTGCCAGCAGCCAAGACGACGGACAGGGGGGAACTGAAGCTTTCTTT.

The chain has TRBV18 and TRBJ2-7; 7 bases fit TRBD1. Per germline, CDR1 KGHSH and CDR2 LQKENI. V was clipped by 4 bases and J by 2 bases; unmatched bases: 11. This CDR3 spans 16 amino acids. In DNA, the CDR3 is TGTGCCAGCTCACTCGAAACAGGGGTCATCGCCTACGAGCAGTACTTC. Encoded protein: CASSLETGVIAYEQYF.

The chain carries TRBV30 and TRBJ1-3, with TRBD1 matching 8 bases. CDR3 length equals 16 residues. After removal of 0 bases from V and 2 bases from J, the junction contained 6 bases not matched to a gene. CDR1 and CDR2 (germline): GTSNPN, SVGIG (reference sequence). CDR3 bases: TGTGCCTGGAGTGTACCGGGGACAGGACCTGGAAACACCATATATTTT. Protein: CAWSVPGTGPGNTIYF.

CDR3 sequence: CASSSGGWDTEAFF. CDR3 coding DNA: TGCGCCAGCAGCTCCGGGGGATGGGACACTGAAGCTTTCTTT. V and J are TRBV10-2 and TRBJ1-1, with D possibly matching TRBD1 (5 bases). V lost 6 bases to trimming and J lost 3 bases, with 14 bases between them. Germline V gene data show CDR1 as WSHSY and CDR2 as SAAADI. The CDR3 sequence is 14 residues long.

The chain uses TRBV7-4 and TRBJ1-4; 9 bases match TRBD1. Germline values: CDR1 SGHVT, CDR2 SQSDAQ. V gave up 5 bases and J gave up 1 base; unmatched junction bases: 2. CDR3 length: 15 residues. The CDR3 nucleotides are TGTGCCAGCAGCCCGGGACAGGGAACTAATGAAAAACTGTTTTTT. It translates to CASSPGQGTNEKLFF.

The chain joins TRBV18 to TRBJ2-1; 7 bases align to TRBD1. Germline values: CDR1 KGHSH, CDR2 LQKENI. The CDR3 is made up of 14 amino acids. V dropped 3 bases and J dropped 4; count of bases not matched to a gene: 3. This CDR3 reads CASSPGQKYNEQFF. The CDR3 DNA reads TGTGCCAGCTCACCGGGACAGAAATACAATGAGCAGTTCTTC. The variable domain in full, completed from reference TRBV18 and TRBJ2-1, reads NAGVMQNPRHLVRRRGQEARLRCSPMKGHSHVYWYRQLPEEGLKFMVYLQKENIIDESGMPKERFSAEFPKEGPSILRIQQVVRGDSAAYFCASSPGQKYNEQFFGPGTRLTVL.

This chain links TRBV9 with TRBJ2-2; 9 bases align to TRBD1. This CDR3 is built from 15 residues. V shed 3 bases and J 4 bases; nucleotides not matched to a gene: 4. Germline V lookup: CDR1 SGDLS, CDR2 YYNGEE. The CDR3 DNA reads TGTGCCAGCAGCGGCGGGACAGGGCGCACCGGGGAGCTGTTTTTT. This gives the protein CASSGGTGRTGELFF.

V gene TRBV4-2 combines with J gene TRBJ2-3; 13 nucleotides agree with TRBD2. Germline V gene lookup returns CDR1 LGHNA and CDR2 YNFKEQ. The CDR3 runs to 18 residues. The V and J ends lost 1 base and 4 bases, in that order; junction bases with no gene match: 8. The CDR3 sequence: CASSQVTSGGRGADTQYF. CDR3 coding DNA: TGTGCCAGCAGCCAAGTGACTAGCGGGGGGAGAGGGGCAGATACGCAGTATTTT.

This chain connects TRBV6-5 to TRBJ2-6, with a possible D match to TRBD1 (5 bases). Deletions cut 4 bases from V and 9 bases from J, with 10 bases between. CDR1 is MNHEY and CDR2 is SVGAGI in the germline V gene. This CDR3 is 13 amino acids long. The CDR3 DNA follows: TGTGCCAGCAGTTTCCAGGGTGTCAACGTCCTGACTTTC. It codes for CASSFQGVNVLTF.

The chain links TRBV12-3 or TRBV12-4 to TRBJ1-1; D is uncertain. The germline V and J ends were trimmed by 7 bases and 0 bases, with 9 bases remaining between them. This CDR3 comprises 13 residues. The DNA of the CDR3 is TGTGCCAGCACCTCAACAGTGAACACTGAAGCTTTCTTT. Its translation is CASTSTVNTEAFF.

The gene calls are TRBV5-1 and TRBJ1-5; the match to TRBD1 covers 9 bases. The V segment lost 3 bases and the J segment 3 bases; nucleotides outside the gene matches: 4. Germline-derived CDR1 and CDR2 are SGHRS and YFSETQ. This CDR3 spans 15 amino acids. This CDR3 reads CASSSGQGSNQPQHF. In DNA form, the CDR3 reads TGCGCCAGCAGCTCGGGACAGGGCTCCAATCAGCCCCAGCATTTT.

This clone showed up just a few times. The J gene is TRBJ1-2, the V gene TRBV19; 11 nucleotides line up with TRBD1. Looked up from germline, CDR1 is LNHDA and CDR2 is SQIVND (reference sequence). Trimming cost V 4 bases and J 4 bases; bases outside gene matches: 2. The CDR3 is 14 residues long. CDR3 sequence: CASSRTGGIYGYTF. The CDR3 nucleotides read TGTGCCAGTAGTAGGACAGGGGGCATCTATGGCTACACCTTC. The full variable domain, completed using reference TRBV19 and TRBJ1-2, is DGGITQSPKYLFRKEGQNVTLSCEQNLNHDAMYWYRQDPGQGLRLIYYSQIVNDFQKGDIAEGYSVSREKKESFPLTVTSAQKNPTAFYLCASSRTGGIYGYTFGSGTRLTVV.

This rearrangement joins TRBV19 to TRBJ2-5; D might be TRBD2 (6 bases). Trimming removed 1 base from V and 3 bases from J, with 9 bases in between. The CDR3 length is 14 residues. Germline V CDR1 and CDR2: LNHDA, SQIVND (reference sequence). The CDR3 here is CASSIVAGKETQYF. The CDR3 DNA is TGTGCCAGTAGTATAGTGGCGGGGAAAGAGACCCAGTACTTC.

V gene TRBV30 combines with J gene TRBJ1-6, with D perhaps TRBD1 (6 bases). Trimming shortened V by 2 bases and J by 9 bases, and 14 bases separated the two germline ends. Germline V gene data show CDR1 as GTSNPN and CDR2 as SVGIG (reference sequence). This CDR3 is built from 14 residues. The CDR3 sequence: CAWSTPSQGSPLHF. The CDR3, as DNA: TGTGCCTGGAGTACCCCCTCACAGGGTTCACCCCTCCACTTT.

The chain is built from TRBV2 and TRBJ2-2; 9 nucleotides match TRBD2. Germline V gene data show CDR1 as SNHLY and CDR2 as FYNNEI. The V and J ends lost 5 bases and 1 base, in that order; junction bases with no gene match: 2. The CDR3 runs to 15 residues. The CDR3 DNA is TGTGCCAGCAGTTATAGCGGGGGGAACACCGGGGAGCTGTTTTTT. Protein product: CASSYSGGNTGELFF.